One and the same sample provided the 21 T cell receptor beta chains below, sequenced in a study of blood T cell repertoires in COVID-19. Using immunoSEQ multiplex PCR, the repertoire was profiled, and TCRdb retains in-frame clones only, with some absent. The profile shows 150,000 or so clones, roughly 80% of them singletons. Input material: PBMCs or T cells enriched from blood (not recorded which). The receptors shown here come from a woman between 50 and 59 years old who had recovered from COVID-19.

The V gene is TRBV5-4, the J gene TRBJ1-6, with D perhaps TRBD1 (6 bases). This CDR3 is 16 amino acids long. Trimming pared 0 bases from V and 7 bases from J, leaving 14 bases between. Germline CDR1 and CDR2: SGHNT and YYREEE (reference sequence). DNA for the CDR3: TGTGCCAGCAGCTTGGATATCAGGACAGAAAATTCACCCCTCCACTTT. Protein sequence: CASSLDIRTENSPLHF.

The V call is TRBV4-1, the J call TRBJ2-3, with a tentative D call TRBD2 (6 bases). Germline V CDR1 and CDR2: MGHRA, YSYEKL. The germline V and J ends were trimmed by 0 bases and 2 bases, with 18 bases remaining between them. The CDR3 sequence is 18 residues long. In DNA, the CDR3 is TGCGCCAGCAGCCAAGATCTGTCACCGGGAGTACCCACAGATACGCAGTATTTT. Protein sequence: CASSQDLSPGVPTDTQYF.

V usage is TRBV4-3 and J usage is TRBJ1-6; 8 nucleotides match TRBD1. The CDR3 totals 16 residues. The trim removed 2 bases at V and 1 base at J, leaving 1 base unmatched. Per the germline V gene, CDR1 is LGHNA and CDR2 is YSLEER. This chain's CDR3 is CASSQNRGSYNSPLHF. CDR3 DNA: TGCGCCAGCAGCCAAAACAGGGGGTCCTATAATTCACCCCTCCACTTT.

This rearrangement joins TRBV3-1 (or the pseudogene TRBV3-2) to TRBJ1-3; possible D gene TRBD1, 6 bases. Germline V gene sequence: CDR1 LGHDT, CDR2 YNNKEL (reference sequence). The CDR3 loop spans 17 amino acids. The V end was cut by 3 bases, the J end by 4 bases, with 19 bases between. CDR3 residues: CASSQTSPGTSGNTIYF. The CDR3 DNA reads TGTGCCAGCAGCCAGACCTCACCGGGGACATCCGGAAACACCATATATTTT.

This rearrangement joins TRBV6-5 to TRBJ1-1, with TRBD1 matching 9 bases. Per germline, CDR1 MNHEY and CDR2 SVGAGI. This CDR3 spans 15 amino acids. The trim removed 2 bases at V and 1 base at J, leaving 2 bases unmatched. The CDR3 DNA follows: TGTGCCAGCAGTTACGGGGGACAGGGGAACACTGAAGCTTTCTTT. It encodes CASSYGGQGNTEAFF.

The V call is TRBV6-2 or TRBV6-3, the J call TRBJ2-1; D not certain. The CDR3 totals 14 residues. The V and J ends lost 6 bases and 0 bases respectively, with 9 bases between them. In germline, CDR1 is MNHEY, CDR2 SVGEGT. The CDR3 bases are TGTGCCAGCAGCGATCCGAGCTCCTACAATGAGCAGTTCTTC. Amino acids: CASSDPSSYNEQFF.

This chain links TRBV28 with TRBJ2-1, with D hard to call. Trimming stripped 3 bases from V and 0 bases from J, with 9 bases between. CDR1 is MDHEN, CDR2 SYDVKM, per germline. This CDR3 contains 15 residues. For the CDR3, the DNA is TGTGCCAGCAGTTTCTTCCCTAGCTCCTACAATGAGCAGTTCTTC. Residues: CASSFFPSSYNEQFF.

The V call is TRBV18, the J call TRBJ1-6; unclear D gene. This CDR3 spans 13 amino acids. Trimming pared 2 bases from V and 8 bases from J, leaving 7 bases between. CDR1 and CDR2 (germline): KGHSH, LQKENI. CDR3 sequence (DNA): TGTGCCAGCTCACCAGGGCAGTATTCACCCCTCCACTTT. The encoded protein is CASSPGQYSPLHF.

This chain links TRBV2 with TRBJ1-1; D might be TRBD1 (5 bases). The CDR3 has 12 amino acids. Trimming took 5 bases from V and 5 from J, leaving 9 bases between them. Germline V gives CDR1 SNHLY, CDR2 FYNNEI. The CDR3 sequence: CASSFQGTEAFF. The CDR3 DNA sequence: TGTGCCAGCAGTTTTCAGGGAACTGAAGCTTTCTTT.

The genes are TRBV28 and TRBJ2-2, with 7 positions matching TRBD2. Trimming cost V 2 bases and J 5 bases; bases outside gene matches: 5. In germline, CDR1 is MDHEN, CDR2 SYDVKM. The CDR3 has 15 residues. CDR3: CASSLRLAVTGELFF. In DNA, the CDR3 is TGTGCCAGCAGTTTACGGCTAGCGGTAACCGGGGAGCTGTTTTTT. Full variable domain (missing parts from reference TRBV28 and TRBJ2-2): DVKVTQSSRYLVKRTGEKVFLECVQDMDHENMFWYRQDPGLGLRLIYFSYDVKMKEKGDIPEGYSVSREKKERFSLILESASTNQTSMYLCASSLRLAVTGELFFGEGSRLTVL.

This clone has a single count. The J gene is TRBJ1-6, the V gene TRBV5-6; TRBD1 aligns across 7 bases. V shed 3 bases, J shed 0 bases, and the junction held 9 bases outside the gene matches. The CDR3 has 18 residues. Germline lookup yields CDR1 SGHDT and CDR2 YYEEEE. The DNA of the CDR3 is TGTGCCAGCAGCTATCAGGGGGGCTCAAGCTCCTATAATTCACCCCTCCACTTT. Translating gives CASSYQGGSSSYNSPLHF. Drawing the rest from reference TRBV5-6 and TRBJ1-6, the complete variable domain is DAGVTQSPTHLIKTRGQQVTLRCSPKSGHDTVSWYQQALGQGPQFIFQYYEEEERQRGNFPDRFSGHQFPNYSSELNVNALLLGDSALYLCASSYQGGSSSYNSPLHFGNGTRLTVT.

This chain links TRBV19 with TRBJ2-7; the D gene is possibly TRBD2 (5 bases). The length of the CDR3 is 13 residues. Trimming left V 7 bases short and J 1 base short, with 11 bases between. Per the germline V gene, CDR1 is LNHDA and CDR2 is SQIVND (reference sequence). The CDR3 reads CASIDTGSYEQYF. The CDR3 DNA reads TGTGCCAGTATCGATACGGGATCCTACGAGCAGTACTTC.

V and J are TRBV19 and TRBJ2-3, with 8 bases lining up with TRBD2. The germline CDR1 and CDR2 sequences are LNHDA and SQIVND (reference sequence). V lost 3 bases and J lost 2; bases outside the gene matches: 7. The CDR3 runs 16 residues. CDR3 coding DNA: TGTGCCAGTAGTATCCTGAGCGGGGGACCCACAGATACGCAGTATTTT. It encodes CASSILSGGPTDTQYF. Drawing the rest from reference TRBV19 and TRBJ2-3, the complete variable domain is DGGITQSPKYLFRKEGQNVTLSCEQNLNHDAMYWYRQDPGQGLRLIYYSQIVNDFQKGDIAEGYSVSREKKESFPLTVTSAQKNPTAFYLCASSILSGGPTDTQYFGPGTRLTVL.

The chain uses TRBV18 and TRBJ2-2; 7 nucleotides line up with TRBD2. The CDR3 runs to 16 residues. Unmatched junction bases numbered 9, after V lost 4 bases and J lost 4 bases. Germline CDR1 KGHSH, CDR2 LQKENI. CDR3 loop: CASSHREAVRTGELFF. The CDR3 region has the DNA TGTGCCAGCTCACACCGGGAGGCAGTCCGCACCGGGGAGCTGTTTTTT.

The J gene is TRBJ2-3, the V gene TRBV7-2, with TRBD2 matching over 9 bases. With 2 bases clipped from V and 2 bases from J, the junction kept 5 bases outside the gene matches. Germline CDR1 is SGHTA and CDR2 is FQGNSA. CDR3 length equals 16 residues. The CDR3 here is CASSLMRGGNTDTQYF. CDR3 sequence (DNA): TGTGCCAGCAGCTTAATGCGGGGGGGAAACACAGATACGCAGTATTTT. The full variable domain, with the rest looked up from reference TRBV7-2 and TRBJ2-3, is GAGVSQSPSNKVTEKGKDVELRCDPISGHTALYWYRQSLGQGLEFLIYFQGNSAPDKSGLPSDRFSAERTGGSVSTLTIQRTQQEDSAVYLCASSLMRGGNTDTQYFGPGTRLTVL.

In DNA, the CDR3 is TGTGCCATCAGGGACAGCTCTGGAAACACCATATATTTT. Its translation: CAIRDSSGNTIYF. V usage is TRBV28 and J usage is TRBJ1-3; 7 bases align to TRBD1. The CDR3 contains 13 residues. V trimming: 10 bases; J trimming: 0 bases; junction bases outside the gene matches: 3. Per the germline V gene, CDR1 is MDHEN and CDR2 is SYDVKM.

This clone was observed at least ten times. This chain connects TRBV18 to TRBJ1-6; no reliable D call. The CDR3 runs to 15 residues. Germline lookup yields CDR1 KGHSH and CDR2 LQKENI. Trimming took 0 bases from V and 11 from J, leaving 14 bases between them. The CDR3 sequence is CASSPPGLGKPPLHF. CDR3 sequence (DNA): TGTGCCAGCTCACCACCCGGACTAGGGAAGCCACCCCTCCACTTT.

The rearrangement links TRBV29-1 to TRBJ1-1; TRBD1 might be the D (5 bases). The germline gives CDR1 SQVTM, CDR2 ANQGSEA. This CDR3 contains 13 residues. V lost 6 bases and J 1 base, leaving 12 bases between the germline ends. CDR3 protein: CSVIRGTNTEAFF. The DNA of the CDR3 is TGCAGCGTAATCCGGGGGACGAACACTGAAGCTTTCTTT.

The CDR3 region has the DNA TGCGCCAGCAGTGTAAACAGGGAGCATACCAAAAACATTCAGTACTTC. It is translated as CASSVNREHTKNIQYF. This chain links TRBV10-1 with TRBJ2-4; D might be TRBD1 (6 bases). The length of the CDR3 is 16 residues. Deletions cut 4 bases from V and 2 bases from J, with 15 bases between. From germline, CDR1 is WNHNN and CDR2 SYGVQD (reference sequence).

The genes are TRBV9 and TRBJ2-4, with 11 bases identical to TRBD1. The germline V gene encodes CDR1 SGDLS and CDR2 YYNGEE. This CDR3 comprises 15 residues. J lost 9 bases, V lost 4 bases, and 9 bases had no gene match. CDR3 sequence (DNA): TGTGCCAGCAGCCTGGGACAGGGGGTTGAGGGCATTCAGTACTTC. It codes for CASSLGQGVEGIQYF. The entire variable domain, with the rest obtained from reference TRBV9 and TRBJ2-4, is as follows: DSGVTQTPKHLITATGQRVTLRCSPRSGDLSVYWYQQSLDQGLQFLIQYYNGEERAKGNILERFSAQQFPDLHSELNLSSLELGDSALYFCASSLGQGVEGIQYFGAGTRLSVL.

The V call is TRBV19, the J call TRBJ1-5; D gene ambiguous. The germline CDR1 and CDR2 sequences are LNHDA and SQIVND (reference sequence). The CDR3 contains 14 residues. V lost 7 bases and J lost 2, with 12 bases in between. CDR3 sequence: CASTGSYRNQPQHF. CDR3 DNA sequence: TGTGCCAGTACGGGTTCGTATCGCAATCAGCCCCAGCATTTT.